Listed here are 21 T cell receptor beta chains from one sample, sequenced in a study of blood T cell repertoires in COVID-19. Sequencing was performed with immunoSEQ multiplex PCR; in TCRdb, only in-frame clones are kept and a portion is missing. Here the sample spans around 190,000 clones, around 90% being singletons. The material sequenced was peripheral blood. These receptors were collected from a human donor in a cohort sampled during active COVID-19.

The chain uses TRBV11-2 and TRBJ2-7, with TRBD2 matching 13 bases. The CDR3 length is 15 residues. Germline V gene sequence: CDR1 SGHAT, CDR2 FQNNGV. V was pared by 3 bases and J by 6 bases, with 5 bases of the junction left unmatched. For the CDR3, the DNA is TGTGCCAGCAGCTTCGGAGGGACTAGCGGGGCCGAGCAGTACTTC. Residues: CASSFGGTSGAEQYF.

This chain links TRBV18 with TRBJ2-1; D gene ambiguous. There are 14 residues in the CDR3. CDR1 is KGHSH and CDR2 is LQKENI in the germline V gene. Trimming removed 0 bases from V and 8 bases from J, with 11 bases in between. In nucleotides, the CDR3 is TGTGCCAGCTCACCACCGCCCGGCGGCTATGAGCAGTTCTTC. This codes for CASSPPPGGYEQFF.

The chain carries TRBV7-2 and TRBJ2-7; 10 bases line up with TRBD2. CDR3 length equals 17 residues. In germline, CDR1 is SGHTA, CDR2 FQGNSA. Trimming cost V 2 bases and J 2 bases; bases outside gene matches: 9. The chain's CDR3 is CASSLRSGLAETYEQYF. The CDR3 DNA reads TGTGCCAGCAGCTTACGTTCCGGACTAGCGGAGACCTACGAGCAGTACTTC.

V usage is TRBV9 and J usage is TRBJ1-4; D might be TRBD1 (6 bases). The CDR3 sequence is 15 residues long. Trimming cost V 2 bases and J 6 bases, with 14 bases left between them. CDR1 is SGDLS, CDR2 YYNGEE, per germline. The CDR3 nucleotides read TGTGCCAGCAGCGTGACAGGCCCTCCGGATGAAAAACTGTTTTTT. Protein: CASSVTGPPDEKLFF.

The rearrangement uses TRBV3-1 (or the pseudogene TRBV3-2) and TRBJ2-2; the D gene is possibly TRBD1 (6 bases). Deletions cut 8 bases from V and 4 bases from J, with 14 bases between. Per germline, CDR1 LGHDT and CDR2 YNNKEL (reference sequence). The CDR3 contains 14 residues. CDR3 bases: TGTGCCAGCTCAAGGACAGTGACCACCGGGGAGCTGTTTTTT. Translated: CASSRTVTTGELFF.

CDR3 sequence: CASSPPGEETQYF. The CDR3 nucleotides read TGTGCCAGCTCACCCCCCGGGGAAGAGACCCAGTACTTC. This chain joins TRBV18 and TRBJ2-5; tentatively, D is TRBD2 (5 bases). The germline CDR1 and CDR2 sequences are KGHSH and LQKENI. This CDR3 has 13 amino acids. Deletions cut 3 bases from V and 3 bases from J, with 8 bases between.

The chain recombines TRBV5-1 with TRBJ1-3; D unresolved. The germline V gene encodes CDR1 SGHRS and CDR2 YFSETQ. Trimming took off 3 bases at V and 6 bases at J, with 10 bases between the two ends. CDR3 length equals 13 residues. CDR3 in DNA: TGCGCCAGCAGCTCAGGTGGTGCAAACACCATATATTTT. Its protein is CASSSGGANTIYF.

In its sample, this clone was seen once. The rearrangement joins TRBV3-1 (or the pseudogene TRBV3-2) to TRBJ1-6; a weak D match, TRBD1 (5 bases). Trimming removed 3 bases from V and 7 bases from J, with 10 bases in between. CDR1 and CDR2 from the germline V gene are LGHDT and YNNKEL (reference sequence). CDR3 size: 14 residues. The CDR3 spells CASSHAGPNSPLHF. DNA of the CDR3: TGTGCCAGCAGCCACGCAGGGCCCAATTCACCCCTCCACTTT.

Turning to this clone: This CDR3 is also generated by other DNA sequences in the sample. The V gene is TRBV2, the J gene TRBJ1-1, with D hard to call. The germline CDR1 and CDR2 sequences are SNHLY and FYNNEI. The CDR3 runs to 11 residues. V was clipped by 2 bases and J by 11 bases, with 9 bases between them. CDR3 sequence (DNA): TGTGCCAGCAGTGAACGGGGTCCGGCTTTCTTT. This encodes CASSERGPAFF.

V is TRBV5-1 and J is TRBJ2-1, with D perhaps matching TRBD1 (5 bases). Trimming removed 3 bases from V and 8 bases from J, with 15 bases in between. The CDR3 is 14 residues long. The germline V gene encodes CDR1 SGHRS and CDR2 YFSETQ. The DNA of the CDR3 is TGCGCCAGCAGCTCCCGGACATCTGGAGATGAGCAGTTCTTC. Protein: CASSSRTSGDEQFF.

V is TRBV11-2 and J is TRBJ1-5; no reliable D call. The CDR3 is 13 residues long. V was cut by 5 bases and J by 9 bases, with 14 bases left in between. Looked up from germline, CDR1 is SGHAT and CDR2 is FQNNGV. The CDR3 loop reads CASSVRPGGPQHF. In DNA, the CDR3 is TGTGCCAGCAGCGTCCGGCCGGGAGGGCCCCAGCATTTT.

The chain employs TRBV19 and TRBJ2-3; TRBD2 matches 7 bases. J lost 4 bases, V lost 1 base, and 5 bases had no gene match. CDR1 and CDR2 from the germline V gene are LNHDA and SQIVND (reference sequence). The CDR3 runs 15 residues. DNA for the CDR3: TGTGCCAGTAGTATAGGTGGGGGGGTCGCAGATACGCAGTATTTT. Translation: CASSIGGGVADTQYF.

The chain combines TRBV3-1 (or the pseudogene TRBV3-2) with TRBJ2-7; 11 bases match TRBD1. V shed 1 base and J 4 bases; nucleotides not matched to a gene: 6. This CDR3 is 16 amino acids long. Germline assignment: CDR1 LGHDT and CDR2 YNNKEL (reference sequence). The CDR3 DNA reads as TGTGCCAGCAGCCAAGGGATCGGACAGGGGGCGTACGAGCAGTACTTC. This gives the protein CASSQGIGQGAYEQYF.

The chain carries TRBV18 and TRBJ2-7; TRBD1 is a possible D gene (6 bases). Trimming left V 0 bases short and J 3 bases short, with 9 bases between. Germline V gene lookup returns CDR1 KGHSH and CDR2 LQKENI. The CDR3 has 14 amino acids. Here the CDR3 reads CASSPPNRVYEQYF. The CDR3, as DNA: TGTGCCAGCTCACCACCGAACAGGGTCTACGAGCAGTACTTC.

The chain uses TRBV10-3 and TRBJ1-5; 9 bases align to TRBD1. This CDR3 has 15 amino acids. CDR1 and CDR2 (germline): ENHRY, SYGVKD. The J segment lost 5 bases and the V segment lost 4 bases, leaving 6 bases of the junction unmatched. In DNA, the CDR3 is TGTGCCATCAGTGGTCCGGGACAGGGTGATCAGCCCCAGCATTTT. Its protein product is CAISGPGQGDQPQHF.

This chain joins TRBV18 and TRBJ1-1, with D maybe TRBD1 (6 bases). CDR1 KGHSH and CDR2 LQKENI come from the germline V gene. The CDR3 has 14 residues. Trimming cost V 0 bases and J 5 bases, with 10 bases left between them. The CDR3 nucleotides read TGTGCCAGCTCACCACCCCAGGGGTGGACTGAAGCTTTCTTT. It encodes CASSPPQGWTEAFF.

J is TRBJ2-1 and V is TRBV5-1, with TRBD2 matching 10 bases. The V segment lost 3 bases and the J segment 9 bases; nucleotides outside the gene matches: 15. The CDR3 totals 17 residues. Germline V gene sequence: CDR1 SGHRS, CDR2 YFSETQ. The CDR3 here is CASSSTRTSGPGGEQFF. The CDR3 DNA reads as TGCGCCAGCAGCTCGACCCGGACTAGCGGCCCCGGTGGTGAGCAGTTCTTC. Variable domain in full (rest from reference TRBV5-1 and TRBJ2-1): KAGVTQTPRYLIKTRGQQVTLSCSPISGHRSVSWYQQTPGQGLQFLFEYFSETQRNKGNFPGRFSGRQFSNSRSEMNVSTLELGDSALYLCASSSTRTSGPGGEQFFGPGTRLTVL.

This clone was detected a few times. The chain employs TRBV5-1 and TRBJ2-7; no definite D call. The CDR3 is 14 residues long. Trimming shortened V by 3 bases and J by 1 base, and 11 bases separated the two germline ends. Germline-derived CDR1 and CDR2 are SGHRS and YFSETQ. The CDR3 reads CASSYLTLSYEQYF. In DNA, the CDR3 is TGCGCCAGCAGCTACTTGACACTTTCCTACGAGCAGTACTTC.

The chain is built from TRBV7-8 and TRBJ2-5; D call uncertain. Trimming took 1 base from V and 2 from J, leaving 17 bases between them. CDR3 length: 17 residues. Looked up from germline, CDR1 is SGHVS and CDR2 is FQNEAQ. CDR3 in amino acids: CASSLGSAGWIQETQYF. CDR3 bases: TGTGCCAGCAGCTTAGGAAGCGCCGGATGGATTCAAGAGACCCAGTACTTC.

The V gene is TRBV19, the J gene TRBJ1-2; 8 bases line up with TRBD1. This CDR3 is 15 amino acids long. V dropped 2 bases and J dropped 0; count of bases not matched to a gene: 2. CDR1 and CDR2 from the germline V gene are LNHDA and SQIVND (reference sequence). CDR3 protein: CASSIQGAANYGYTF. The CDR3 DNA follows: TGTGCCAGTAGTATACAGGGGGCTGCTAACTATGGCTACACCTTC.

J is TRBJ2-1 and V is TRBV5-1, with TRBD1 as a possible D gene (6 bases). V lost 4 bases and J 6 bases, leaving 23 bases between the germline ends. The CDR3 sequence is 17 residues long. The germline gives CDR1 SGHRS, CDR2 YFSETQ. The CDR3 nucleotides are TGCGCCAGCAGCCCCCAAGCGCCGGGACAAAGACCCAATGAGCAGTTCTTC. Residues: CASSPQAPGQRPNEQFF.